What follows is one T cell receptor beta chain and its context. Its cognate antigen is unknown. Clones were read by immunoSEQ multiplex PCR, and TCRdb kept only the in-frame ones, dropping some. In the table there are 45,000 to 65,000 clones, 86% of which are singletons. The data derive from a study of OX40 agonist ivuxolimab in advanced cancers. General observations from the study: With doses of 0.1 to 3.0 mg/kg, CD4+ and CD8+ blood T cells had undergone clonal expansion by week 6.

V lost 1 base and J 1 base, leaving 5 bases between the germline ends. CDR1 is SGHTA and CDR2 is FQGNSA in the germline V gene. There are 15 residues in the CDR3. The input for sequencing was CD4+ or CD8+ T cells sorted from blood, taken in a trial of the OX40 agonist ivuxolimab. The receptor was derived from an adult with an advanced solid tumor such as melanoma, head and neck, liver or kidney cancer. The V and J genes are TRBV7-2 and TRBJ1-6; no definite D call. The CDR3 DNA sequence: TGTGCCAGCAGCTTAGTGTGGTCCTATAATTCACCCCTCCACTTT. This gives the protein CASSLVWSYNSPLHF. Drawing the rest from reference TRBV7-2 and TRBJ1-6, the complete variable domain is GAGVSQSPSNKVTEKGKDVELRCDPISGHTALYWYRQSLGQGLEFLIYFQGNSAPDKSGLPSDRFSAERTGGSVSTLTIQRTQQEDSAVYLCASSLVWSYNSPLHFGNGTRLTVT.